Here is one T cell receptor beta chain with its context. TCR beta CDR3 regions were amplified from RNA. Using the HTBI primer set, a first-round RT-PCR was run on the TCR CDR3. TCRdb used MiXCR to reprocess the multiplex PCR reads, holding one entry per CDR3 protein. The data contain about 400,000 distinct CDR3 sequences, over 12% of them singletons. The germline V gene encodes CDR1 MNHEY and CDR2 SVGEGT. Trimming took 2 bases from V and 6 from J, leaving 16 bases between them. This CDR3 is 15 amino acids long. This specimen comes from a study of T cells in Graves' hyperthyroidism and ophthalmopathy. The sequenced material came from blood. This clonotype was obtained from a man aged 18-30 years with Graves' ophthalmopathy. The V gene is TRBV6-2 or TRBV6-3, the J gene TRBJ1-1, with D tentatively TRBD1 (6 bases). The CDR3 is CASSYALGGASEAFF. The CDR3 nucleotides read TGTGCCAGCAGTTACGCGCTTGGGGGGGCCTCTGAAGCTTTCTTT.